This T cell receptor (beta chain) was recorded in a study of blood T cell repertoires in COVID-19. Study as a whole: Some COVID-19 samples were acute and others convalescent; all came from the United States, Italy and Spain.

Using immunoSEQ multiplex PCR, the repertoire was profiled, and TCRdb retains in-frame clones only, with some absent. Of 200,000 to 300,000 clones in the sample, 88% were seen once. The CDR3 loop spans 15 amino acids. The J segment lost 7 bases and the V segment lost 4 bases, leaving 5 bases of the junction unmatched. Germline lookup yields CDR1 MNHEY and CDR2 SVGEGT. The sample was peripheral blood. The rearrangement joins TRBV6-2 or TRBV6-3 to TRBJ2-2, with 11 bases lining up with TRBD2. This clonotype originated in a man aged 80 or over with acute or convalescent COVID-19. CDR3 protein: CASSSGTSGGGELFF. The CDR3 nucleotides are TGTGCCAGCAGTTCCGGGACTAGCGGTGGCGGGGAGCTGTTTTTT.